This T cell receptor beta chain was identified in a study of T cell responses to AZD1222 COVID-19 vaccine. Study observations and caveats: Clonal diversity may have been underestimated in mostly white British donors. Epitopes outside B.1.351 and B.1.1.7 mutated regions reportedly drew nearly half of spike TCRs. Baseline seropositives among AZD1222 recipients totaled only six or seven.

Concerning this clone: Its target is not known.

The method was immunoSEQ multiplex PCR; TCRdb's version includes in-frame clones alone and lacks a portion of them. This sample has 160,000 or so clones, with 90% to 95% found just once. J lost 1 base, V lost 3 bases, and 8 bases had no gene match. The CDR3 extends over 18 amino acids. CDR1 is MNHEY, CDR2 SMNVEV, per germline (reference sequence). V gene TRBV27 combines with J gene TRBJ2-3, with 12 positions matching TRBD1. Sequenced here: peripheral blood, sampled on day 0 of MenACWY control vaccination. The sequence derives from an adult in good health. This CDR3 reads CASSFFGTGGAGTDTQYF. In DNA form, the CDR3 reads TGTGCCAGCAGTTTCTTTGGGACAGGGGGCGCCGGCACAGATACGCAGTATTTT.